This entry features one T cell receptor beta chain sequence. The data are from a study of CD8 T cells in Susac syndrome. Healthy donors formed controls matched for age and sex. CD8+ and CD4+ T cells were negatively isolated; TEMRA cells were FACS-enriched. The CDR3 loop spans 14 amino acids. V shed 4 bases and J shed 4 bases, with 13 bases lying between them. Germline V lookup: CDR1 LGHDT, CDR2 YNNKEL (reference sequence). RNA, at roughly 0.45 to 1 ug, was reverse transcribed with random hexamers. Amplification of TCR beta CDR3 spanned 54 Vbeta and 13 Jbeta via immunoSEQ multiplex PCR. From the immunoSEQ multiplex PCR reads, TCRdb called clonotypes with MiXCR, one entry per CDR3 protein. The repertoire includes under 200,000 distinct CDR3 sequences, 90% to 95% of them detected once, and approximately 0.075% sits in the top ten.

The rearrangement joins TRBV3-1 to TRBJ1-1; D is possibly TRBD1 (5 bases). The sequence came from a human donor in good health. The material sequenced was CD4+ T cells from PBMCs. The CDR3 coding sequence is TGTGCCAGCAGCCTAGACGACAGCCGCACTGAAGCTTTCTTT. It codes for CASSLDDSRTEAFF.